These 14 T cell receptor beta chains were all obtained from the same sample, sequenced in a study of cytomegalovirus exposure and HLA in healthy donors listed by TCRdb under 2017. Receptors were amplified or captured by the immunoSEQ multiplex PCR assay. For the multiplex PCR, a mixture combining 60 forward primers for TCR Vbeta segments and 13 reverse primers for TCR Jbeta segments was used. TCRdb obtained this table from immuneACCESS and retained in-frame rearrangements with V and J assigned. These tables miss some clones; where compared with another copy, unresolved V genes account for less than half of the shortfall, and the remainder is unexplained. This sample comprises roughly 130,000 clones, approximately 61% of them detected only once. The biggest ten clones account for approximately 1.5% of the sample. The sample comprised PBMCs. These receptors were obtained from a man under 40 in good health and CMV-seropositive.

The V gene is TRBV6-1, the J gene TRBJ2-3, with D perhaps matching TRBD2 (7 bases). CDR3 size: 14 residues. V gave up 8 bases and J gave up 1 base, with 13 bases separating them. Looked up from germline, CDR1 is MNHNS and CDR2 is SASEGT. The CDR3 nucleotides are TGTGCCAGCGAGGGGGGGCACGGCACAGATACGCAGTATTTT. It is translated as CASEGGHGTDTQYF.

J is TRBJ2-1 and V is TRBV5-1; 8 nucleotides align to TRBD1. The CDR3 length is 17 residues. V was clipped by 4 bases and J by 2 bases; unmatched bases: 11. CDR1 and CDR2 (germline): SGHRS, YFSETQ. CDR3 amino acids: CASSLSLRDRTYNEQFF. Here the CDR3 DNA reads TGCGCCAGCAGCCTGTCGCTCCGGGACAGGACCTACAATGAGCAGTTCTTC.

The CDR3 is CASSRGGESDTQYF. The CDR3 bases are TGTGCCAGCAGCCGTGGGGGGGAGTCAGATACGCAGTATTTT. V gene TRBV5-4 combines with J gene TRBJ2-3, with 7 positions matching TRBD2. In germline, CDR1 is SGHNT, CDR2 YYREEE (reference sequence). Trimming removed 4 bases from V and 4 bases from J; junction bases left unmatched: 6. The CDR3 contains 14 residues.

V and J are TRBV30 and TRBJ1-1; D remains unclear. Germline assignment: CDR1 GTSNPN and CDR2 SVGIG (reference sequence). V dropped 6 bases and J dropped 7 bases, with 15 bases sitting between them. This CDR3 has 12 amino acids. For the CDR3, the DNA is TGTGCCTGCAACTGGGTAGGAGATGAAGCTTTCTTT. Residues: CACNWVGDEAFF.

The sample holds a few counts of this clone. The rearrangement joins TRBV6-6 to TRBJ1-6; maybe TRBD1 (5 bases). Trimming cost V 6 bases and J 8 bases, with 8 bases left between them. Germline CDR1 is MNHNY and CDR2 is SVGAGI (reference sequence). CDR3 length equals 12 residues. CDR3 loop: CASRQGDSPLHF. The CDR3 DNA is TGTGCCAGCAGGCAGGGCGATTCACCCCTCCACTTT.

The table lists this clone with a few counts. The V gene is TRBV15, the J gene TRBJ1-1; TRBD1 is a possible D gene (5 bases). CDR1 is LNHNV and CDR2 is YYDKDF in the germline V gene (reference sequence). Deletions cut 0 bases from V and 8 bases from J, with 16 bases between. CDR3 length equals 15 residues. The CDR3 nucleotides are TGTGCCACCAGCAGAGATACCCAGTGGACATCAGAAGCTTTCTTT. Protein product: CATSRDTQWTSEAFF. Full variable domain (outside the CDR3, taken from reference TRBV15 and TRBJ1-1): DAMVIQNPRYQVTQFGKPVTLSCSQTLNHNVMYWYQQKSSQAPKLLFHYYDKDFNNEADTPDNFQSRRPNTSFCFLDIRSPGLGDTAMYLCATSRDTQWTSEAFFGQGTRLTVV.

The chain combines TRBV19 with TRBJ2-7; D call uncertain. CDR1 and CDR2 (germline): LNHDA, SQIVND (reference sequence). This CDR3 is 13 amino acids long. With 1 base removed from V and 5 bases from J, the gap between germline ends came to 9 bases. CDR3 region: CASSIGRQNEQYF. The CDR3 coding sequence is TGTGCCAGTAGTATAGGTCGACAAAACGAGCAGTACTTC.

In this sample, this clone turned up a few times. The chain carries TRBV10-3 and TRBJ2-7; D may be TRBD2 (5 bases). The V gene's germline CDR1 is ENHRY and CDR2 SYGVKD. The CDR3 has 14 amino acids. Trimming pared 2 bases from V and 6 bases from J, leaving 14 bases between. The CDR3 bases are TGTGCCATCAGTGAGGACCGGGATGTGGGCGAGCAGTACTTC. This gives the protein CAISEDRDVGEQYF.

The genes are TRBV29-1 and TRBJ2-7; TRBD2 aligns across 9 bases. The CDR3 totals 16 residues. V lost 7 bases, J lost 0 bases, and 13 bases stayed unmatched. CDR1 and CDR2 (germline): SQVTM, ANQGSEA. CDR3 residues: CSAAGVGGRASYEQYF. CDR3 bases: TGCAGCGCGGCTGGGGTGGGCGGGAGGGCCTCCTACGAGCAGTACTTC.

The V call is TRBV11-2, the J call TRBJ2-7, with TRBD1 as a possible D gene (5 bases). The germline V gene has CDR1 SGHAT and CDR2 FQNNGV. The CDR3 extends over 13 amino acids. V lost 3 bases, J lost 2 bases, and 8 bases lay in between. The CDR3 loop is CASSFAGTYEQYF. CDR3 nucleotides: TGTGCCAGCAGCTTTGCAGGGACCTACGAGCAGTACTTC.

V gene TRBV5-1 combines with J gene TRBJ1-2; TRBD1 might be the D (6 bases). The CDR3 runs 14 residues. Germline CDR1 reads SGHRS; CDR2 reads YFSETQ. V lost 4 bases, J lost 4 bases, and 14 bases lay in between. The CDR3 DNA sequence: TGCGCCAGCAGCGAGCAACAGGGTGCCTATGGCTACACCTTC. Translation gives CASSEQQGAYGYTF.

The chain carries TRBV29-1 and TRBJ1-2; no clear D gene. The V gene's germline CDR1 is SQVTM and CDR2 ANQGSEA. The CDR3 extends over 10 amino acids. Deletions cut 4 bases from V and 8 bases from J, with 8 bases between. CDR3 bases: TGCAGCGTTGGGGCAGAGGGCTACACCTTC. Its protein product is CSVGAEGYTF.

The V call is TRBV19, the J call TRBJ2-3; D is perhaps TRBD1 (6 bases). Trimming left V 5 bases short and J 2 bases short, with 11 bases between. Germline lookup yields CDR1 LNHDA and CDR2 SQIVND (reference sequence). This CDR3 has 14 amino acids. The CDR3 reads CASSSGVFTDTQYF. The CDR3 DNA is TGTGCCAGTAGTTCAGGGGTCTTCACAGATACGCAGTATTTT.

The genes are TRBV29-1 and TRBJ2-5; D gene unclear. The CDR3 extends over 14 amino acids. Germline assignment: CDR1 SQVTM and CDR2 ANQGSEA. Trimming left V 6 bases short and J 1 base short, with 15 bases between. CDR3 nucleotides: TGCAGCGTCCCCTCACTGCTACTCCAAGAGACCCAGTACTTC. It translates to CSVPSLLLQETQYF.